The rows below give T cell receptor beta chains drawn from one sample of a study of blood T cell repertoires in COVID-19. The method was immunoSEQ multiplex PCR; TCRdb's version includes in-frame clones alone and lacks a portion of them. The profile shows nearly 250,000 clones, 85% to 90% of them singletons. Sample: PBMCs or T cells enriched from blood (not recorded which). These receptors were taken from a man aged 45 to 65 who had been exposed to COVID-19. The CDR3 runs from the conserved cysteine through the conserved F or W. The D gene is left open where the match is weak. Only part of the rows carry a size: once, few, many, or a class if the clone is expanded.

D gene	clone size	V gene	J gene	CDR3 DNA	CDR3 protein
.	.	TRBV2	TRBJ1-4	TGTGCCACAACCCCGAGGGCAACTAATGAAAAACTGTTTTTT	CATTPRATNEKLFF
TRBD1	few	TRBV7-9	TRBJ2-2	TGTGCCAGCAGCTGGCCGGGACAGGGGGCCGGGGAGCTGTTTTTT	CASSWPGQGAGELFF
.	few	TRBV12-5	TRBJ2-6	TGTGCTAGTGCCCCTTGGACAGCTGGGGCCAACGTCCTGACTTTC	CASAPWTAGANVLTF
TRBD2	.	TRBV3-1/TRBV3-2	TRBJ2-2	TGTGCCAGCAGCCATGGGACTAGCGGGACCGGGGAGCTGTTTTTT	CASSHGTSGTGELFF
TRBD1	.	TRBV7-9	TRBJ2-7	TGTGCCAGCAGCTTAGCGCCTCCGGGACAGGGGTACCACGAGCAGTACTTC	CASSLAPPGQGYHEQYF
TRBD1	.	TRBV4-1	TRBJ2-5	TGCGCCAGCAGCCGATTTGGGACAGAGGGACAAGAGACCCAGTACTTC	CASSRFGTEGQETQYF
.	.	TRBV5-6	TRBJ2-1	TGTGCCAGCAGCTTAGCTGGGAGCTCCTACAATGAGCAGTTCTTC	CASSLAGSSYNEQFF
TRBD1	.	TRBV14	TRBJ1-1	TGTGCCAGCAGCCAAGATCGGGGACAGGGGGAAGAAGCTTTCTTT	CASSQDRGQGEEAFF
.	.	TRBV5-4	TRBJ1-1	TGTGCCAGCAGCCCTACAACTACTTGGAACACTGAAGCTTTCTTT	CASSPTTTWNTEAFF
TRBD1	.	TRBV28	TRBJ1-2	TGTGCCAGCAGTATATATCAGGGGGCCTATGGCTACACCTTC	CASSIYQGAYGYTF
.	.	TRBV10-3	TRBJ2-1	TGTGCCATCACTTTAGACCCGGGCAATGAGCAGTTCTTC	CAITLDPGNEQFF
.	.	TRBV5-6	TRBJ1-4	TGTGCCAGCAGCCGGGGGGGTGTTCATGAAAAACTGTTTTTT	CASSRGGVHEKLFF
TRBD1	.	TRBV5-1	TRBJ1-2	TGCGCCAGCAGCTTGTTTGGGACAGTGACCTATGGCTACACCTTC	CASSLFGTVTYGYTF
.	.	TRBV18	TRBJ1-2	TGTGCCAGCTCACCCCTGGACTCCCTCGCCCTTAACTATGGCTACACCTTC	CASSPLDSLALNYGYTF
.	.	TRBV7-9	TRBJ1-2	TGTGCCAGCAGCCCCGGGGGGGCATATGGCTACACCTTC	CASSPGGAYGYTF
.	.	TRBV28	TRBJ1-5	TGTGCCAGCAGTTTCTCCAGTAATCAGCCCCAGCATTTT	CASSFSSNQPQHF
.	.	TRBV11-2	TRBJ1-1	TGTGCCAGCAGCTTAGGCCCGGGGATTGAAGCTTTCTTT	CASSLGPGIEAFF
TRBD1	once	TRBV7-2	TRBJ2-2	TGTGCCAGCAGCTTGGACAGGGGCGGCTACACCGGGGAGCTGTTTTTT	CASSLDRGGYTGELFF
.	.	TRBV4-1	TRBJ1-4	TGCGCCAGCAGGACCCAGGGGACGAATGAAAAACTGTTTTTT	CASRTQGTNEKLFF
.	.	TRBV2	TRBJ2-1	TGTGCCAGCACTGTGTCACAGGGCACCTACAATGAGCAGTTCTTC	CASTVSQGTYNEQFF
.	.	TRBV10-3	TRBJ1-5	TGTGCCATCAGTCCCAACAATCAGCCCCAGCATTTT	CAISPNNQPQHF
.	.	TRBV11-2	TRBJ2-5	TGTGCCAGCACCCGGGGTTTACAAGAGACCCAGTACTTC	CASTRGLQETQYF
TRBD1	.	TRBV24-1	TRBJ1-2	TGTGCCACCAGTGACGAGACAGGGGATGGCTACACCTTC	CATSDETGDGYTF
.	.	TRBV5-1	TRBJ1-2	TGCGCCAGCAGCCCTCGACAGTCACGAGCTAACTATGGCTACACCTTC	CASSPRQSRANYGYTF